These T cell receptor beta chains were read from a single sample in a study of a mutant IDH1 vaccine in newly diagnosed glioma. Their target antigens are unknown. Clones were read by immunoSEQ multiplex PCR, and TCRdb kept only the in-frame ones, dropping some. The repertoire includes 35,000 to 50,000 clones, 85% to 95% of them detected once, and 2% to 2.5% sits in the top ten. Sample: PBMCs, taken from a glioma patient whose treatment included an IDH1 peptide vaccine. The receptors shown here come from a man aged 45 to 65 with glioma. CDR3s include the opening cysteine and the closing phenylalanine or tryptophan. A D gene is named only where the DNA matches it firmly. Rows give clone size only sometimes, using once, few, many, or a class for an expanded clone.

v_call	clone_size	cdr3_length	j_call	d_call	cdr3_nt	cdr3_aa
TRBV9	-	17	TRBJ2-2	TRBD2	TGTGCCAGCAGCGTAACTAGCGGGGGACTAAACACCGGGGAGCTGTTTTTT	CASSVTSGGLNTGELFF
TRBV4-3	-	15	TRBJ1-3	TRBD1	TGCGCCAGCAGCCAGAATACAGGGGCTGGAAACACCATATATTTT	CASSQNTGAGNTIYF
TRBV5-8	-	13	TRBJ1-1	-	TGTGCCAGCAGCTTACACCGGAACACTGAAGCTTTCTTT	CASSLHRNTEAFF
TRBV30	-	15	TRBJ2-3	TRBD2	TGTGCCTGGAGTGTACGCTTGAGCGGGAGTTTTGAGCAGTATTTT	CAWSVRLSGSFEQYF
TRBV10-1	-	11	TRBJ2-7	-	TGCGCCAGCAGTGCGAACGGCGAGCAGTACTTC	CASSANGEQYF
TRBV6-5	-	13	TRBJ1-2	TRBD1	TGTGCCAGCAGTATGACAGGGAACTATGGCTACACCTTC	CASSMTGNYGYTF
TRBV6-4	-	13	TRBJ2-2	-	TGTGCCAGCAGTGCCACAGGGACCGGGGAGCTGTTTTTT	CASSATGTGELFF
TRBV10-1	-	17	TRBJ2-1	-	TGCGCCAGCAGCCTCCACCCCCCTACGAGCTCCTACAATGAGCAGTTCTTC	CASSLHPPTSSYNEQFF
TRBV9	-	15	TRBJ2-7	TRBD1	TGTGCCAGCAGCAATGGAGACAGGGGGCCGTACGAGCAGTACTTC	CASSNGDRGPYEQYF
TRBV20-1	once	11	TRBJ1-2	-	TGCAGTGCTAAAACACCTTATGGCTACACCTTC	CSAKTPYGYTF
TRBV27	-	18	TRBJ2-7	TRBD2	TGTGCCAGCAGTGTAAAGGGGACTAGCGGGGGGGCCCTCTACGAGCAGTACTTC	CASSVKGTSGGALYEQYF
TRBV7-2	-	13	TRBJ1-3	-	TGTGCCAGCAGCTTAGCCAGCCTAAGGGCCATATATTTT	CASSLASLRAIYF
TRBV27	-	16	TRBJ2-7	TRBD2	TGTGCCAGCAGTTTGGACGGGGGGGAAAACTCCTACGAGCAGTACTTC	CASSLDGGENSYEQYF
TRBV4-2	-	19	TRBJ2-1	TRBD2	TGTGCCAGCAGCCAAACTCCTGGACTAGCGGGTAGTTCCTACAATGAGCAGTTCTTC	CASSQTPGLAGSSYNEQFF
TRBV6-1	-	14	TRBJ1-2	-	TGTGCCAGCGAATCGAGACGGATGAACTATGGCTACACCTTC	CASESRRMNYGYTF
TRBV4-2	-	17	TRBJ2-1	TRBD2	TGTGCCAGCAGCCCGCCCGAGGCTAGCGGGAGGGCCTATGAGCAGTTCTTC	CASSPPEASGRAYEQFF
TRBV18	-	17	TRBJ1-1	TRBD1	TGTGCCAGCTCACCACCGAGACAGGGGGCGGGGAACACTGAAGCTTTCTTT	CASSPPRQGAGNTEAFF
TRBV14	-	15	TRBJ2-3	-	TGTGCCAGCAGCCAACGGCAGGGGAGCACAGATACGCAGTATTTT	CASSQRQGSTDTQYF
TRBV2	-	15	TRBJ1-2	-	TGTGCCAGCAACGAGGATAAGGGGCCAACCTATGGCTACACCTTC	CASNEDKGPTYGYTF
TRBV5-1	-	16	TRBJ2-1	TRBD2	TGCGCCAGCAGCCGAGCGGGAGGGCCAAACTACAATGAGCAGTTCTTC	CASSRAGGPNYNEQFF
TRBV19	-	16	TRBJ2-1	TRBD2	TGTGCCAGTAGTTCCCCCATAGCGGGAGACCACAATGAGCAGTTCTTC	CASSSPIAGDHNEQFF
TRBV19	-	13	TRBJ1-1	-	TGTGCCAGTACCATCGGGGGGGTAGCTGAAGCTTTCTTT	CASTIGGVAEAFF
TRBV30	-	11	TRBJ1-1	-	TGTGCCTGGAGAGGGGCGACTGAAGCTTTCTTT	CAWRGATEAFF
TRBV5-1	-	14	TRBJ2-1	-	TGCGCCAGCAGCTTGGACAGCTCCTACAATGAGCAGTTCTTC	CASSLDSSYNEQFF
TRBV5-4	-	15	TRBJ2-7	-	TGTGCCAGCAGCCGCGACCCGGGAACGGGTTACGAGCAGTACTTC	CASSRDPGTGYEQYF
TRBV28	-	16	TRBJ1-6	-	TGTGCCAGCAGTCTACCGGGACACAGCTATAATTCACCCCTCCACTTT	CASSLPGHSYNSPLHF
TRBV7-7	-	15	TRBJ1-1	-	TGTGCTAGCAGCCGCAGGAGTCGGGGGAACACTGAAGCTTTCTTT	CASSRRSRGNTEAFF
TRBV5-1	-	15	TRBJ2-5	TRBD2	TGCGCCAGCAGCTTAACTAGCGGGAGGCGGGAGACCCAGTACTTC	CASSLTSGRRETQYF
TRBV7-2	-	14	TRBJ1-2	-	TGTGCCAGCAGCTTAGCCCCGATTAACTATGGCTACACCTTC	CASSLAPINYGYTF
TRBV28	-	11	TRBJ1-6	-	TGTGCCAGCAGTTTATCTTCACCCCTCCACTTT	CASSLSSPLHF
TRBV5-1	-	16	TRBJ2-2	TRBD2	TGCGCCAGCAGCCCTCGACTAGCGGGAGGCACCGGGGAGCTGTTTTTT	CASSPRLAGGTGELFF
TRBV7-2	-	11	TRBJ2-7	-	TGTGCCAGCAGCGCAGTATACGAGCAGTACTTC	CASSAVYEQYF
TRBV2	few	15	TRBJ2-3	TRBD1	TGTGCCAGCAGTGCTGACAGGGGGCTCACAGATACGCAGTATTTT	CASSADRGLTDTQYF
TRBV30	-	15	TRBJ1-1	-	TGTGCCTGGGCCCAGGGGCCCGCTGGATACACTGAAGCTTTCTTT	CAWAQGPAGYTEAFF
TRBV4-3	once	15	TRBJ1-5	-	TGCGCCAGCAGCCTGGGGGTAATAGGCAATCAGCCCCAGCATTTT	CASSLGVIGNQPQHF
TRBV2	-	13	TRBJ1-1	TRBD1	TGTGCCAGCATGGGACAGGGAAGCACTGAAGCTTTCTTT	CASMGQGSTEAFF
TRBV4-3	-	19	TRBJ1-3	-	TGCGCCAGCAGCCAAGAATATAAGGACGGACTTCGCTCTGGAAACACCATATATTTT	CASSQEYKDGLRSGNTIYF
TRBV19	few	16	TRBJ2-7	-	TGTGCCAGTAGTATTAGGAAAGCCAGCTCCTCGTACGAGCAGTACTTC	CASSIRKASSSYEQYF
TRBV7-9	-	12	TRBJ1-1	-	TGTGCCAGCAGCTTAGTAGGGATTGAAGCTTTCTTT	CASSLVGIEAFF
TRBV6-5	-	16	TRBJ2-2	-	TGTGCCAGCAGTTACTCGATGCTAGACAGGTCCGGGGAGCTGTTTTTT	CASSYSMLDRSGELFF
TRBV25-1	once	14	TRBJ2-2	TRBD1	TGTGCCAGCGAGGGACAGGGAGTCCCCGGGGAGCTGTTTTTT	CASEGQGVPGELFF
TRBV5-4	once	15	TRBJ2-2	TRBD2	TGTGCCAGCAGCCCGGGACTAGCGGGCACCGGGGAGCTGTTTTTT	CASSPGLAGTGELFF
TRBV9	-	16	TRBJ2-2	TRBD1	TGTGCCAGCAGCGTAGTAGGACAGGGCCCAACCGGGGAGCTGTTTTTT	CASSVVGQGPTGELFF
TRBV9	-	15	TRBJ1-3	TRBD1	TGTGCCAGCAGCGGGGCGGACAGGGGCGCTTACACCATATATTTT	CASSGADRGAYTIYF
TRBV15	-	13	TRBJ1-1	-	TGTGCCACCGGAAGGCTGGAGAGCGCTGAAGCTTTCTTT	CATGRLESAEAFF
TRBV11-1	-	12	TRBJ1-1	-	TGTGCCAGCAGCTTAGACAGGGAGAAAGCTTTCTTT	CASSLDREKAFF
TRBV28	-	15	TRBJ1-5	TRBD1	TGTGCCAGCAGTCACGCCGGGACAGGGGATCGGCCCCAGCATTTT	CASSHAGTGDRPQHF
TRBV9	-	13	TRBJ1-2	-	TGTGCCAGCAGCGTAGAGGTTAACTATGGCTACACCTTC	CASSVEVNYGYTF
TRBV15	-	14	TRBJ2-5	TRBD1	TGTGCCACCAGCAGGGACAGGGTTTATGAGACCCAGTACTTC	CATSRDRVYETQYF
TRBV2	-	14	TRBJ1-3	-	TGTGCCAGCACCCCACGGGACTCTGGAAACACCATATATTTT	CASTPRDSGNTIYF